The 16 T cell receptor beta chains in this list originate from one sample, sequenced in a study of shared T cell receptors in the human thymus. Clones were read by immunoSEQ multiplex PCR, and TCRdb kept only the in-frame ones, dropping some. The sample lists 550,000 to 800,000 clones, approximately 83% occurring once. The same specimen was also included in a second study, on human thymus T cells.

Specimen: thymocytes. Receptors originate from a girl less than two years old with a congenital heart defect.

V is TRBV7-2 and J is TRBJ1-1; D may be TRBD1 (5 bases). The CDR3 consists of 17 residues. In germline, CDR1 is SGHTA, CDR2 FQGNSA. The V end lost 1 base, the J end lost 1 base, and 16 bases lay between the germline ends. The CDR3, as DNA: TGTGCCAGCAGCTTAGGGAGTACAGGAGGGCCGAACACTGAAGCTTTCTTT. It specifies CASSLGSTGGPNTEAFF.

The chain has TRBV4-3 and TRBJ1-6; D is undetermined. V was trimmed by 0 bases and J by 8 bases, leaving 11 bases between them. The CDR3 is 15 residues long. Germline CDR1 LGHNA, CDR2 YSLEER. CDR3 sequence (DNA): TGCGCCAGCAGCCAAGAATTCAGGAGGCATTCACCCCTCCACTTT. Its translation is CASSQEFRRHSPLHF.

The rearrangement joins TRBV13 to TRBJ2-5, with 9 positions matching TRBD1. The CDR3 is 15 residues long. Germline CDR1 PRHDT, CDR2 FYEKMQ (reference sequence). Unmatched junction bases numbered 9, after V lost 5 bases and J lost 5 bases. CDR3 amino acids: CASSTYRGLGETQYF. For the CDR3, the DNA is TGTGCCAGCAGCACCTACAGGGGGCTCGGGGAGACCCAGTACTTC.

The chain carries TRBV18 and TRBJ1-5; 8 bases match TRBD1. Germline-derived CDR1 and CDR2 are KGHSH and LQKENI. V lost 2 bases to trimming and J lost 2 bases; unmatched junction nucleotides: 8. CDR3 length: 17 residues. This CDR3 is CASSPIGPTGGNQPQHF. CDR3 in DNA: TGTGCCAGCTCACCAATCGGACCGACAGGGGGCAATCAGCCCCAGCATTTT.

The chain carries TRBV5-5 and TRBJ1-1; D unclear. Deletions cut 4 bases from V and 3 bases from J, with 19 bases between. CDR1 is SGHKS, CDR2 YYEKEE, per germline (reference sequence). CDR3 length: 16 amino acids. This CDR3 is CASSRRPGSNHTEAFF. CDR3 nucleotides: TGTGCCAGCAGCCGTCGTCCAGGTTCTAATCACACTGAAGCTTTCTTT. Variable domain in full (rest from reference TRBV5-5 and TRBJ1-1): DAGVTQSPTHLIKTRGQQVTLRCSPISGHKSVSWYQQVLGQGPQFIFQYYEKEERGRGNFPDRFSARQFPNYSSELNVNALLLGDSALYLCASSRRPGSNHTEAFFGQGTRLTVV.

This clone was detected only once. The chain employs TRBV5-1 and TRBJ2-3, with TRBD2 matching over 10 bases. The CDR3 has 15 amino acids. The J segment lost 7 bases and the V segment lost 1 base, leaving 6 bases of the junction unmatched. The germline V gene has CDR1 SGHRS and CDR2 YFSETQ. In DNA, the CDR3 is TGCGCCAGCAGCTTGAGCGGGGGGGTGGGTAATACGCAGTATTTT. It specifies CASSLSGGVGNTQYF.

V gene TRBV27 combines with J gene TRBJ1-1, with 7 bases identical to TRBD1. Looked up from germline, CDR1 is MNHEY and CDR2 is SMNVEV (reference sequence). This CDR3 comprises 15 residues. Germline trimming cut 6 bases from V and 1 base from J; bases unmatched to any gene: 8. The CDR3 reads CASSAMTGRNTEAFF. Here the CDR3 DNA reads TGTGCCAGCAGCGCCATGACAGGGAGGAACACTGAAGCTTTCTTT.

CDR3 amino acids: CASSSHRGGLGYSNQPQHF. The CDR3 DNA follows: TGTGCCAGCAGTTCCCACCGGGGGGGCCTCGGATATAGCAATCAGCCCCAGCATTTT. This sequence joins TRBV27 and TRBJ1-5; a possible D gene is TRBD1 (6 bases). With 4 bases removed from V and 0 bases from J, the gap between germline ends came to 22 bases. CDR3 length equals 19 residues. Germline V gene lookup returns CDR1 MNHEY and CDR2 SMNVEV (reference sequence).

The CDR3 coding sequence is TGTGCCAGCAGTTGGACAGACACAGATACGCAGTATTTT. Translated: CASSWTDTDTQYF. The rearrangement uses TRBV28 and TRBJ2-3; D is possibly TRBD1 (6 bases). Germline-derived CDR1 and CDR2 are MDHEN and SYDVKM. CDR3 length: 13 residues. Deletions cut 4 bases from V and 2 bases from J, with 7 bases between.

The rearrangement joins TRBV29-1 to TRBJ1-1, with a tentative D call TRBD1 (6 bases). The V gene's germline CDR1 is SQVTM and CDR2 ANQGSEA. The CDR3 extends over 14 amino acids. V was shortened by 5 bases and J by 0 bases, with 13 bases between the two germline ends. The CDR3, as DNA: TGCAGCGTTTTAAAGGGACAAATGAACACTGAAGCTTTCTTT. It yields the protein CSVLKGQMNTEAFF.

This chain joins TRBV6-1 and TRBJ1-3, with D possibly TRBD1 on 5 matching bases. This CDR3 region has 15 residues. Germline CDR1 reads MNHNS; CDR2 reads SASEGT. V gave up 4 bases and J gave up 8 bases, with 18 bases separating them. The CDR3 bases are TGTGCCAGCAGTGGGAGATGGACAACGGGTGACACCATATATTTT. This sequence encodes CASSGRWTTGDTIYF.

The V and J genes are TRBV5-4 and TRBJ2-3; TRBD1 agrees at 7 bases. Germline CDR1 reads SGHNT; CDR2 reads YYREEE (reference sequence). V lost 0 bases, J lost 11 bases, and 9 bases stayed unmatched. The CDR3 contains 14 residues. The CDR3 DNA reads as TGTGCCAGCAGCTTGGGATTAAGAGGGACAGAGCAGTATTTT. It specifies CASSLGLRGTEQYF.

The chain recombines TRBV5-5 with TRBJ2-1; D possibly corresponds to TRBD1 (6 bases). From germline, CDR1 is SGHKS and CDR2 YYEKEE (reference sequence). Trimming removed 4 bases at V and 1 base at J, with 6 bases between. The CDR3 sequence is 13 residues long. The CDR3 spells CASSQGSYNEQFF. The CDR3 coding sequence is TGTGCCAGCAGCCAGGGGTCCTACAATGAGCAGTTCTTC.

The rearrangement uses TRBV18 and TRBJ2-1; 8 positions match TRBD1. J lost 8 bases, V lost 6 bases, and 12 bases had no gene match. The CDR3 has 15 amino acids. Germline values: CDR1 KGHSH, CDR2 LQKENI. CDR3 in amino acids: CASSAAAGGLDEQFF. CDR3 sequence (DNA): TGTGCCAGCTCCGCGGCGGCAGGGGGCCTTGATGAGCAGTTCTTC.

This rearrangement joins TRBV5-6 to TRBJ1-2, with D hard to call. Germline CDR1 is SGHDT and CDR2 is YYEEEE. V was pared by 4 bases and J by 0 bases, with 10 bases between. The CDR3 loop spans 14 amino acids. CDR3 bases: TGTGCCAGCAGCCCTCGGGAGGCTAACTATGGCTACACCTTC. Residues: CASSPREANYGYTF.

In nucleotides, the CDR3 is TGTGCCACCAGTGTGGGGGGGCACGGCAATGAGCAGTTCTTC. Protein: CATSVGGHGNEQFF. The chain carries TRBV15 and TRBJ2-1; tentatively, D is TRBD2 (7 bases). Germline assignment: CDR1 LNHNV and CDR2 YYDKDF (reference sequence). CDR3 length: 14 residues. Trimming cost V 6 bases and J 6 bases, with 15 bases left between them.